The 19 T cell receptor beta chains given below trace back to one sample, sequenced in a study of T cells after yellow fever vaccination. Via MiXCR, TCRdb re-called the 5' RACE reads, giving one row per CDR3 protein. The data hold approximately 600,000 distinct CDR3 sequences, with roughly an eighth observed a single time. The sample was PBMCs, taken on the day of the yellow fever booster vaccination. Receptors originate from a man between 25 and 39 years old who received the YFV17D yellow fever vaccine.

The CDR3 sequence: CASSGVGGRSPLHF. DNA of the CDR3: TGTGCCAGCAGCGGGGTAGGGGGGAGGTCACCCCTCCACTTT. V is TRBV7-2 and J is TRBJ1-6; D may be TRBD1 (6 bases). V was cut by 5 bases and J by 10 bases, with 15 bases left in between. Germline lookup yields CDR1 SGHTA and CDR2 FQGNSA. The CDR3 is made up of 14 amino acids.

The J gene is TRBJ2-2, the V gene TRBV18; a possible D gene is TRBD1 (6 bases). This CDR3 region has 13 residues. Per germline, CDR1 KGHSH and CDR2 LQKENI. The V end was cut by 5 bases, the J end by 9 bases, with 13 bases between. CDR3 coding DNA: TGTGCCAGCTCATCAGGACAGTCTCGGGAGCTGTTTTTT. Translated: CASSSGQSRELFF.

This clonotype has just a few counts. The chain employs TRBV7-2 and TRBJ2-1; maybe TRBD2 (6 bases). With 2 bases removed from V and 4 bases from J, the gap between germline ends came to 12 bases. Germline V gene sequence: CDR1 SGHTA, CDR2 FQGNSA. CDR3 size: 15 residues. CDR3 nucleotides: TGTGCCAGCAGCTTATGGGCTAGCGAGTACAATGAGCAGTTCTTC. This sequence encodes CASSLWASEYNEQFF.

This chain joins TRBV7-9 and TRBJ2-7; TRBD1 aligns across 7 bases. Looked up from germline, CDR1 is SEHNR and CDR2 is FQNEAQ (reference sequence). V gave up 1 base and J gave up 3 bases; unmatched junction bases: 12. The CDR3 is made up of 17 amino acids. This CDR3 is CASSLGTGAPLSYEQYF. Written as DNA, the CDR3 is TGTGCCAGCAGCTTAGGAACAGGGGCCCCTCTAAGCTACGAGCAGTACTTC.

The chain joins TRBV12-3 or TRBV12-4 to TRBJ1-2; 11 bases fit TRBD1. V dropped 0 bases and J dropped 8; count of bases not matched to a gene: 5. The CDR3 length is 15 residues. The CDR3 DNA sequence: TGTGCCAGCAGTTTAGCAGGACAGGGGGCACACGGCTACACCTTC. Residues: CASSLAGQGAHGYTF.

The rearrangement joins TRBV27 to TRBJ1-3; D not resolved. The V gene's germline CDR1 is MNHEY and CDR2 SMNVEV (reference sequence). Trimming cost V 7 bases and J 2 bases, with 12 bases left between them. This CDR3 comprises 14 residues. CDR3 bases: TGTGCCAGCACCGATGGGGTCGCTGGAAACACCATATATTTT. Protein product: CASTDGVAGNTIYF.

The chain carries TRBV6-2 or TRBV6-3 and TRBJ2-2; D tentatively fits TRBD1 or TRBD2 (6 bases each). V lost 2 bases to trimming and J lost 1 base, with 14 bases between them. Per germline, CDR1 MNHEY and CDR2 SVGEGT. The CDR3 extends over 17 amino acids. The CDR3 here is CASSYGRGGRNTGELFF. For the CDR3, the DNA is TGTGCCAGCAGTTACGGCCGAGGGGGGAGGAACACCGGGGAGCTGTTTTTT.

The chain employs TRBV28 and TRBJ2-7; D is uncertain. The CDR3 is 11 residues long. Trimming took off 10 bases at V and 5 bases at J, with 12 bases between the two ends. Per germline, CDR1 MDHEN and CDR2 SYDVKM. Here the CDR3 reads CATSTVDEQYF. In DNA form, the CDR3 reads TGTGCCACCTCGACCGTGGACGAGCAGTACTTC.

CDR3 DNA: TGCGCCAGCAGCTTCCAGGGTTGGGACACCGGGGAGCTGTTTTTT. Residues: CASSFQGWDTGELFF. This chain links TRBV5-1 with TRBJ2-2; D perhaps matches TRBD1 (5 bases). V was trimmed by 2 bases and J by 3 bases, leaving 11 bases between them. This CDR3 contains 15 residues. Germline lookup yields CDR1 SGHRS and CDR2 YFSETQ.

The V call is TRBV7-2, the J call TRBJ2-7, with 11 bases matching TRBD1. The V gene's germline CDR1 is SGHTA and CDR2 FQGNSA. The CDR3 has 14 residues. V trimming: 7 bases; J trimming: 3 bases; junction bases outside the gene matches: 5. In nucleotides, the CDR3 is TGTGCCAGCACGACGGACAGGGGGCTCTACGAGCAGTACTTC. This codes for CASTTDRGLYEQYF.

V usage is TRBV10-3 and J usage is TRBJ2-2; D unresolved. Germline CDR1 and CDR2: ENHRY and SYGVKD. This CDR3 has 13 residues. The V end was cut by 0 bases, the J end by 7 bases, with 6 bases between. In DNA, the CDR3 is TGTGCCATCAGTGAGTCGGTCCGCGGGGAGCTGTTTTTT. This translates into CAISESVRGELFF.

The chain recombines TRBV10-3 with TRBJ2-2; D unresolved. The CDR3 totals 15 residues. With 4 bases removed from V and 0 bases from J, the gap between germline ends came to 9 bases. In germline, CDR1 is ENHRY, CDR2 SYGVKD. The chain's CDR3 is CAISVGSPNTGELFF. The CDR3 nucleotides are TGTGCCATCAGTGTCGGCAGCCCGAACACCGGGGAGCTGTTTTTT.

In this sample, this clonotype turned up a few times. This sequence joins TRBV5-1 and TRBJ1-1; 10 nucleotides agree with TRBD1. CDR3 length equals 15 residues. The junction had 7 bases not matched to a gene; V was cut back by 4 bases and J by 4 bases. Germline loops: CDR1 SGHRS, CDR2 YFSETQ. The CDR3 DNA is TGCGCCAGCAGCGCGCACAGGGACAGGGGCACTGAAGCTTTCTTT. The encoded protein is CASSAHRDRGTEAFF.

This clonotype appeared a few times. V usage is TRBV20-1 and J usage is TRBJ2-3; tentatively, D is TRBD2 (5 bases). V was cut by 0 bases and J by 2 bases, with 15 bases left in between. CDR3 length: 16 amino acids. Germline V CDR1 and CDR2: DFQATT, SNEGSKA (reference sequence). CDR3 sequence (DNA): TGCAGTGCTAGAGATCCCCAGCGGCACAACACAGATACGCAGTATTTT. It codes for CSARDPQRHNTDTQYF.

In this sample, this clonotype turned up many times. This rearrangement joins TRBV7-9 to TRBJ2-2; D not certain. Per germline, CDR1 SEHNR and CDR2 FQNEAQ (reference sequence). CDR3 length: 12 amino acids. V was trimmed by 6 bases and J by 6 bases, leaving 8 bases between them. The CDR3 loop reads CASSFPPGELFF. Here the CDR3 DNA reads TGTGCCAGCAGTTTCCCCCCCGGGGAGCTGTTTTTT. Variable domain in full (rest from reference TRBV7-9 and TRBJ2-2): DTGVSQNPRHKITKRGQNVTFRCDPISEHNRLYWYRQTLGQGPEFLTYFQNEAQLEKSRLLSDRFSAERPKGSFSTLEIQRTEQGDSAMYLCASSFPPGELFFGEGSRLTVL.

CDR3: CSVASNYGYTF. In nucleotides, the CDR3 is TGCAGCGTTGCGAGTAACTATGGCTACACCTTC. This chain uses TRBV29-1 with TRBJ1-2; D not certain. CDR3 length: 11 residues. Germline loops: CDR1 SQVTM, CDR2 ANQGSEA. The ends were cut back, 4 bases at V and 1 base at J, with 4 bases in the middle.

J is TRBJ2-7 and V is TRBV7-2; possible D gene TRBD1, 7 bases. Germline V gene lookup returns CDR1 SGHTA and CDR2 FQGNSA. This CDR3 region has 17 residues. The V end was cut by 1 base, the J end by 1 base, with 17 bases between. The CDR3 loop reads CASSLGRGTEASYEQYF. The DNA of the CDR3 is TGTGCCAGCAGCTTAGGCCGGGGGACAGAGGCATCCTACGAGCAGTACTTC.

This clonotype has at least ten counts. The chain uses TRBV11-3 and TRBJ2-1; 11 nucleotides agree with TRBD2. CDR1 and CDR2 (germline): SGHNT, YENEEA. Trimming took 3 bases from V and 6 from J; bases not matched to a gene: 1. The CDR3 runs to 14 residues. CDR3 sequence reads: CASSFGTSGNEQFF. The CDR3 nucleotides are TGTGCCAGCAGCTTCGGGACTAGCGGCAATGAGCAGTTCTTC.

This clonotype has more than one count but fewer than ten. The chain uses TRBV5-1 and TRBJ2-7; the D call may be TRBD1 or TRBD2 (5 bases each). The CDR3 has 12 amino acids. Germline lookup yields CDR1 SGHRS and CDR2 YFSETQ. Trimming shortened V by 3 bases and J by 7 bases, and 11 bases separated the two germline ends. The CDR3 loop reads CASSSAWGEQYF. For the CDR3, the DNA is TGCGCCAGCAGCTCTGCCTGGGGGGAGCAGTACTTC.